Listed here is a single TCR beta chain. In the study's own analysis: From reference gene primer amplification, estimates of nucleated cell counts were derived. The method was immunoSEQ multiplex PCR; TCRdb's version includes in-frame clones alone and lacks a portion of them. V, J and clone size are those of that table, while D and trimming were read from the DNA. The sample has some 170,000 clones; around 74% are singletons. The source of the sample is a study of blood T cell repertoires in COVID-19. Study overall: PBMCs, B-cell-depleted T cells, or T cells provided the cDNA or gDNA that made up the material.

The CDR3 extends over 18 amino acids. Germline CDR1 and CDR2: SGHDN and FVKESK. Trimming at V came to 4 bases and at J to 1 base, leaving 14 bases not matched to a gene. This receptor was identified in a man between 65 and 85 years old with acute or convalescent COVID-19. The V gene is TRBV14, the J gene TRBJ1-1, with TRBD1 identical over 8 bases. Sequencing was done on a sample of peripheral blood. The CDR3 reads CASSLLRSLGTGNTEAFF. The CDR3 nucleotides read TGTGCCAGCAGCCTACTCCGGAGCCTGGGGACAGGGAACACTGAAGCTTTCTTT. Variable domain in full (rest from reference TRBV14 and TRBJ1-1): EAGVTQFPSHSVIEKGQTVTLRCDPISGHDNLYWYRRVMGKEIKFLLHFVKESKQDESGMPNNRFLAERTGGTYSTLKVQPAELEDSGVYFCASSLLRSLGTGNTEAFFGQGTRLTVV.